The next 5 T cell receptor beta chains were all read from a single sample in a study of control samples from healthy donors and cancer patients. The assay was immunoSEQ multiplex PCR, and TCRdb's table has in-frame clones only and misses some. Of some 120,000 clones listed, 70% to 90% are singletons. Sequenced material: blood. These receptors came from a man aged 60-69 years in good health.

This clone appeared a single time. The rearrangement uses TRBV30 and TRBJ2-2; D unresolved. Germline CDR1 is GTSNPN and CDR2 is SVGIG (reference sequence). CDR3 length: 14 amino acids. V was cut by 3 bases and J by 1 base, with 9 bases left in between. The chain's CDR3 is CAWRGQRNTGELFF. The CDR3 nucleotides read TGTGCCTGGAGAGGTCAGAGGAACACCGGGGAGCTGTTTTTT.

J is TRBJ2-3 and V is TRBV4-3; 11 positions agree with TRBD2. CDR3 length equals 16 residues. J was trimmed by 5 bases and V by 1 base; bases with no gene match: 5. The germline V gene encodes CDR1 LGHNA and CDR2 YSLEER. DNA for the CDR3: TGCGCCAGCAGCCAAGCTGGTAGCGGGGGGGTAGATACGCAGTATTTT. Encoded protein: CASSQAGSGGVDTQYF.

This sequence joins TRBV5-4 and TRBJ1-1; no firm D call. Trimming left V 4 bases short and J 1 base short, with 14 bases between. This CDR3 comprises 15 residues. Germline values: CDR1 SGHNT, CDR2 YYREEE (reference sequence). In DNA form, the CDR3 reads TGTGCCAGCAGCGGCGGGCTGAAACCGAACACTGAAGCTTTCTTT. It specifies CASSGGLKPNTEAFF.

The J gene is TRBJ1-4, the V gene TRBV6-1; unclear D gene. The CDR3 consists of 15 residues. Trimming removed 0 bases at V and 8 bases at J, with 13 bases between. Germline V gene data show CDR1 as MNHNS and CDR2 as SASEGT. The CDR3 coding sequence is TGTGCCAGCAGTGAAGCGATTAGAACGGGAGAAAAACTGTTTTTT. Its translation: CASSEAIRTGEKLFF.

V usage is TRBV19 and J usage is TRBJ1-5; TRBD1 aligns across 8 bases. Trimming cost V 6 bases and J 1 base; bases outside gene matches: 5. Germline values: CDR1 LNHDA, CDR2 SQIVND (reference sequence). CDR3 size: 15 residues. CDR3 sequence reads: CASRTGALSNQPQHF. The CDR3 bases are TGTGCCAGTAGGACAGGGGCGTTAAGCAATCAGCCCCAGCATTTT.